The text below deals with one TCR beta chain. Individuals drawn from 20 to 30 US areas were roughly 18 to 95 years old. In the 2 weeks before study entry, exposed participants met a COVID-19 case, which was PCR-confirmed or clinician-diagnosed. The data were produced by immunoSEQ multiplex PCR, yet TCRdb's version contains in-frame clones alone and is incomplete. The table lists approximately 260,000 clones, approximately 81% of them singletons, with under 7% in the top ten. V shed 0 bases and J shed 3 bases, with 5 bases lying between them. The CDR3 is 13 amino acids. Germline V gene data show CDR1 as SGHKS and CDR2 as YYEKEE (reference sequence). The entry originates in a study of blood T cell repertoires in COVID-19.

This receptor was obtained from a woman aged 45-59 years who had been exposed to COVID-19. The gene calls are TRBV5-5 and TRBJ2-3, with D perhaps matching TRBD1 (5 bases). The sequencing sample was made of PBMCs or T cells enriched from blood (not recorded which). CDR3 loop: CASSLEGTDTQYF. The CDR3 bases are TGTGCCAGCAGCTTGGAGGGGACAGATACGCAGTATTTT. Full variable domain (rest looked up from reference TRBV5-5 and TRBJ2-3): DAGVTQSPTHLIKTRGQQVTLRCSPISGHKSVSWYQQVLGQGPQFIFQYYEKEERGRGNFPDRFSARQFPNYSSELNVNALLLGDSALYLCASSLEGTDTQYFGPGTRLTVL.